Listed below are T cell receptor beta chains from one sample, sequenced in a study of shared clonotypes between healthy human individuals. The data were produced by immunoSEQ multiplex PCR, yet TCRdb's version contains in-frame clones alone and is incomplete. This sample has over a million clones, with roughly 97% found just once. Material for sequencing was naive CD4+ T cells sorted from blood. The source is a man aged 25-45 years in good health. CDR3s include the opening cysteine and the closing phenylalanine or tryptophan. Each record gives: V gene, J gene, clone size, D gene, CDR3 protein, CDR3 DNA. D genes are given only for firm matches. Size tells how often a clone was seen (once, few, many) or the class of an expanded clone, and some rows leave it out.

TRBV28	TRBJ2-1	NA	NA	CASSGGWDEQFF	TGTGCCAGCAGCGGGGGTTGGGATGAGCAGTTCTTC
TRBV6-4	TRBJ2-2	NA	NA	CASSDVADLGELFF	TGTGCCAGCAGTGACGTGGCAGATCTCGGGGAGCTGTTTTTT
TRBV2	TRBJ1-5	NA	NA	CASSTYRAMGQPQHF	TGTGCCAGCAGCACTTATCGGGCAATGGGTCAGCCCCAGCATTTT
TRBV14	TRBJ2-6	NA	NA	CASRNSGANVLTF	TGTGCCAGCAGAAACTCTGGGGCCAACGTCCTGACTTTC
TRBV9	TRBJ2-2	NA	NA	CASSPRTTANTGELFF	TGTGCCAGCAGCCCCCGGACTACAGCGAACACCGGGGAGCTGTTTTTT
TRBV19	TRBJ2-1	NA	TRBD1	CASSTQGANNEQFF	TGTGCCAGTAGTACCCAGGGGGCAAACAATGAGCAGTTCTTC
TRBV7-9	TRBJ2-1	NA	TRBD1	CASSGRPDRVYNEQFF	TGTGCCAGCAGCGGTAGGCCGGACAGGGTCTACAATGAGCAGTTCTTC
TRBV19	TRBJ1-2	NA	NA	CASSNIRDRGDGYTF	TGTGCCAGTAGCAATATACGCGATCGGGGGGATGGCTACACCTTC
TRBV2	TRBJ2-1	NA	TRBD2	CASLGTSDEQFF	TGTGCCAGTCTTGGGACTAGCGATGAGCAGTTCTTC
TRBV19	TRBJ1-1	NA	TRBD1	CASSISGGRTEAFF	TGTGCCAGTAGTATTTCAGGGGGCCGAACTGAAGCTTTCTTT
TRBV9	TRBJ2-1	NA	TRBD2	CASSPSGTSSYNEQFF	TGTGCCAGCAGCCCATCCGGGACTAGCTCCTACAATGAGCAGTTCTTC
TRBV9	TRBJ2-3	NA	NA	CASSVRERADTQYF	TGTGCCAGCAGCGTTCGAGAAAGGGCAGATACGCAGTATTTT
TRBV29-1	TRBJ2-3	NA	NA	CSAGGATGGWSIYTQYF	TGCAGCGCTGGGGGGGCAACGGGAGGATGGTCTATTTATACGCAGTATTTT
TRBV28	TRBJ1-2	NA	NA	CASRAPRRDGYTF	TGTGCCAGCAGAGCCCCCCGCAGGGACGGCTACACCTTC
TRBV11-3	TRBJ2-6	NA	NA	CASQDTNGANVLTF	TGTGCCAGCCAAGATACGAACGGGGCCAACGTCCTGACTTTC
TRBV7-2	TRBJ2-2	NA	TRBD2	CASTGGKNTGELFF	TGTGCCAGTACGGGAGGGAAGAACACCGGGGAGCTGTTTTTT
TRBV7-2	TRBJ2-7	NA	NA	CASSRDNLYEQYF	TGTGCCAGCAGCAGGGACAACCTCTACGAGCAGTACTTC
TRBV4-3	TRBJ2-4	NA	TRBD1	CASSQAYEAGQGSKNIQYF	TGCGCCAGCAGCCAAGCTTACGAGGCAGGACAGGGGTCCAAAAACATTCAGTACTTC
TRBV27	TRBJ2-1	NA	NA	CASSRTSIRGPYNEQFF	TGTGCCAGCAGTAGGACGTCTATCAGGGGCCCCTACAATGAGCAGTTCTTC
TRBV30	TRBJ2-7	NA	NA	CAWSVSIGRTLSYEQYF	TGTGCCTGGAGTGTTTCTATAGGACGGACCCTCTCCTACGAGCAGTACTTC
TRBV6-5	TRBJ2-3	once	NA	CASNQGITDTQYF	TGTGCCAGCAACCAGGGGATCACAGATACGCAGTATTTT
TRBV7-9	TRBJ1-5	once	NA	CASSETGVAGNQPQHF	TGTGCCAGCAGCGAGACCGGGGTGGCGGGGAATCAGCCCCAGCATTTT
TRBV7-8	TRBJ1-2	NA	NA	CASSPRTTGQYGYTF	TGTGCCAGCAGCCCCCGAACGACAGGACAGTATGGCTACACCTTC
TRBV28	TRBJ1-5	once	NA	CASSGGAGDNQPQHF	TGTGCCAGCAGTGGGGGGGCGGGTGACAATCAGCCCCAGCATTTT
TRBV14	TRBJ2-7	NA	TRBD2	CASRNSGTSGEQYF	TGTGCCAGCAGGAATTCTGGGACTAGCGGCGAGCAGTACTTC
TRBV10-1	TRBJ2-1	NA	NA	CASSGRLYNEQFF	TGCGCCAGCAGTGGACGACTCTACAATGAGCAGTTCTTC
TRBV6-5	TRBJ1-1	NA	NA	CASVGSNTEAFF	TGTGCCAGCGTGGGCTCAAACACTGAAGCTTTCTTT
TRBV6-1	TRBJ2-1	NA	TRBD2	CATGGQYYNEQFF	TGTGCCACGGGGGGTCAGTATTACAATGAGCAGTTCTTC
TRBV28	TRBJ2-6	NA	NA	CASSLHRAGANVLTF	TGTGCCAGCAGTCTGCACAGAGCTGGGGCCAACGTCCTGACTTTC
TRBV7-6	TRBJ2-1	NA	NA	CASSLGGPSFPGEQFF	TGTGCCAGCAGCTTAGGTGGACCCTCCTTCCCCGGTGAGCAGTTCTTC
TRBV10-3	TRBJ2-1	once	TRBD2	CAINIGGRVDEQFF	TGTGCCATCAACATCGGCGGGAGGGTAGATGAGCAGTTCTTC